Presented here are 7 T cell receptor beta chains from one specimen sequenced in a study of blood T cells in healthy people across ages. Together with a sample-barcoded 5' primer, a J-beta primer mix was included in a second PCR lasting about 7 to 11 cycles. MiXCR, applied by TCRdb to the 5' RACE reads, yields one record per CDR3 protein. The sample holds around 700,000 distinct CDR3 sequences; more than 20% are singletons and the top ten take roughly a tenth. This same sample was also taken into another study, of T cells of mothers and their children.

Source material: blood. Receptors were obtained from a boy under 18 in good health.

The gene calls are TRBV20-1 and TRBJ2-3; the D gene is possibly TRBD1 (5 bases). V was clipped by 3 bases and J by 2 bases, with 9 bases between them. Germline CDR1 reads DFQATT; CDR2 reads SNEGSKA (reference sequence). The CDR3 runs 13 residues. The CDR3 loop reads CSASQGYTDTQYF. The CDR3 DNA reads TGCAGTGCTAGTCAGGGATACACAGATACGCAGTATTTT.

The V and J genes are TRBV5-1 and TRBJ2-1; TRBD1 aligns across 11 bases. The CDR3 loop spans 16 amino acids. The germline V gene has CDR1 SGHRS and CDR2 YFSETQ. Unmatched junction bases numbered 9, after V lost 4 bases and J lost 6 bases. In nucleotides, the CDR3 is TGCGCCAGCAGCCCGGGTGTGGGACAGGGGGGCAATGAGCAGTTCTTC. This codes for CASSPGVGQGGNEQFF.

The genes are TRBV7-2 and TRBJ2-7; weak D call: TRBD2 (6 bases). CDR3 length: 13 amino acids. Germline lookup yields CDR1 SGHTA and CDR2 FQGNSA. V lost 3 bases and J lost 6, with 12 bases in between. CDR3 coding DNA: TGTGCCAGCAGCTTCGGCGGAGCGGGCGAGCAGTACTTC. Translated, it gives CASSFGGAGEQYF.

This clonotype showed up just once. The V gene is TRBV12-3 or TRBV12-4, the J gene TRBJ2-1, with D perhaps assigned TRBD1 or TRBD2 (6 bases each). The CDR3 consists of 15 residues. V lost 6 bases, J lost 7 bases, and 19 bases lay in between. CDR3 DNA sequence: TGTGCCAGCAGCCCCAACCCTCGGGGGCGAAATGAGCAGTTCTTC. Translated, it gives CASSPNPRGRNEQFF.

The chain joins TRBV5-1 to TRBJ1-2, with D possibly matching TRBD1 (5 bases). The CDR3 contains 14 residues. The germline V gene encodes CDR1 SGHRS and CDR2 YFSETQ. Trimming shortened V by 4 bases and J by 5 bases, and 15 bases separated the two germline ends. The CDR3 nucleotides read TGCGCCAGCAGCGAGGGACGGGAGGCATATGGCTACACCTTC. Protein sequence: CASSEGREAYGYTF.

This clonotype was detected ten times or more. V gene TRBV28 combines with J gene TRBJ2-2; D not resolved. Germline assignment: CDR1 MDHEN and CDR2 SYDVKM. The CDR3 is 17 amino acids. Trimming removed 4 bases at V and 1 base at J, with 16 bases between. The CDR3 coding sequence is TGTGCCAGCAGTTCACAATCCGCAGGCTGGAACACCGGGGAGCTGTTTTTT. It codes for CASSSQSAGWNTGELFF. The full variable domain, with the rest looked up from reference TRBV28 and TRBJ2-2, is DVKVTQSSRYLVKRTGEKVFLECVQDMDHENMFWYRQDPGLGLRLIYFSYDVKMKEKGDIPEGYSVSREKKERFSLILESASTNQTSMYLCASSSQSAGWNTGELFFGEGSRLTVL.

The V and J genes are TRBV28 and TRBJ2-1; weak D call: TRBD2 (5 bases). The germline CDR1 and CDR2 sequences are MDHEN and SYDVKM. V dropped 5 bases and J dropped 5 bases, with 16 bases sitting between them. This CDR3 region has 15 residues. CDR3 loop: CASSILTSGDNEQFF. CDR3 nucleotides: TGTGCCAGCAGTATACTTACTAGTGGGGACAATGAGCAGTTCTTC.